This is a list of T cell receptor beta chains from one sample in a study of CD8+ T cells in alopecia areata. This table comes from immunoSEQ multiplex PCR, and its TCRdb copy is limited to in-frame clones, with some not included. The sample has some 82,000 clones; roughly 50% are singletons. The sequencing sample was made of NKG2D-high CD8+ T cells sorted from blood. The origin of the receptors is a human donor with alopecia areata. Each CDR3 is given with its conserved first and last residue.

V gene: TRBV19
CDR3 protein: CATPRKDTGELFF

V gene: TRBV29-1
CDR3 protein: CSVERQGITFF

V gene: TRBV7-6
CDR3 protein: CASSLGPGVRAFF

V gene: TRBV29-1
CDR3 protein: CSVVGGYNEQFF

V gene: TRBV10-3
CDR3 protein: CAISSGRPYEQYF

V gene: TRBV7-6
CDR3 protein: CASSLARTVANTGELFF

V gene: TRBV19
CDR3 protein: CASSISGSSYNEQFF

V gene: TRBV7-9
CDR3 protein: CASSGLAEGEGSYNEQFF

V gene: TRBV11-2
CDR3 protein: CASSSGTAYEQYF

V gene: TRBV29-1
CDR3 protein: CSVEAEGYGYTF

V gene: TRBV30
CDR3 protein: CAWGPGSYGYTF

V gene: TRBV4-3
CDR3 protein: CASSQVATVATNEKLFF

V gene: TRBV29-1
CDR3 protein: CSVEEKAYEQYF

V gene: TRBV7-2
CDR3 protein: CASSFLSSTDTQYF

V gene: TRBV29-1
CDR3 protein: CSVDSGVSYEQYF

V gene: TRBV29-1
CDR3 protein: CSVGSPGGANGYTF

V gene: TRBV2
CDR3 protein: CASSETGYYTEAFF

V gene: TRBV7-8
CDR3 protein: CASSFGNDEQFF

V gene: TRBV25-1
CDR3 protein: CASGETNEQFF

V gene: TRBV6-5
CDR3 protein: CASSPQGMNTEAFF

V gene: TRBV5-1
CDR3 protein: CASSPISGNTEAFF

V gene: TRBV7-9
CDR3 protein: CACTREETQYF

V gene: TRBV28
CDR3 protein: CASSFYLGTQYF

V gene: TRBV5-1
CDR3 protein: CASSPTEGAYEQYF

V gene: TRBV29-1
CDR3 protein: CSVAYAETQYF

V gene: TRBV7-9
CDR3 protein: CASSPGTSRTYTDTQYF

V gene: TRBV29-1
CDR3 protein: CSVVSVSEQYF

V gene: TRBV29-1
CDR3 protein: CSIERGRETGELFF

V gene: TRBV4-1
CDR3 protein: CASSVGQVNTEAFF

V gene: TRBV13
CDR3 protein: CASSRLAEAYEQYF

V gene: TRBV7-2
CDR3 protein: CASSSDSYGYTF

V gene: TRBV7-2
CDR3 protein: CASSLAGLLPGETQYF

V gene: TRBV30
CDR3 protein: CAWSPSYGDTEAFF

V gene: TRBV4-1
CDR3 protein: CASSLGAGLGYGYTF

V gene: TRBV2
CDR3 protein: CASSEFTRLAGGEQFF

V gene: TRBV30
CDR3 protein: CAWWGLGMETQYF

V gene: TRBV5-1
CDR3 protein: CASSSTGSGPDEQFF

V gene: TRBV5-1
CDR3 protein: CASSQTASSYNEQFF

V gene: TRBV29-1
CDR3 protein: CSVVRATRTSYGYTF

V gene: TRBV27
CDR3 protein: CAREDRAEAFF

V gene: TRBV5-6
CDR3 protein: CASSLGGSQPQHF

V gene: TRBV9
CDR3 protein: CASSEGGEETQYF

V gene: TRBV28
CDR3 protein: CASRHSGLGWETQYF

V gene: TRBV29-1
CDR3 protein: CSLHGGETQYF

V gene: TRBV6-5
CDR3 protein: CASSYSDDPYEQYF

V gene: TRBV4-1
CDR3 protein: CASSQRTSGSYEQYF

V gene: TRBV11-2
CDR3 protein: CASSETPVQRYSGANVLTF

V gene: TRBV29-1
CDR3 protein: CSVVFPFTDTQYF

V gene: TRBV6-6
CDR3 protein: CASSLAGELFF